Below are 20 T cell receptor beta chains sequenced from a single sample in a study of T cells in Graves' hyperthyroidism and ophthalmopathy. TCR beta CDR3 regions were amplified from RNA transcripts. The HTBI set primed first-round TCR CDR3 RT-PCR. TCRdb redid the calling of the multiplex PCR reads with MiXCR, one entry per CDR3 protein. The sample yields 610,000 or so distinct CDR3 sequences, around 46% seen once. The sequenced sample consisted of peripheral blood or thyroid tissue (not recorded which). The receptors stem from a woman aged 18-29 years with Graves' hyperthyroidism.

V and J are TRBV12-3 or TRBV12-4 and TRBJ2-7; 7 bases agree with TRBD2. V was pared by 9 bases and J by 0 bases, with 8 bases of the junction left unmatched. The CDR3 has 14 residues. In nucleotides, the CDR3 is TGTGCCAGTTCCGTAGCGGGTGCCTCCTACGAGCAGTACTTC. Its translation is CASSVAGASYEQYF.

This clonotype was found a few times. The gene calls are TRBV2 and TRBJ2-7; the D is unclear. The CDR3 consists of 13 residues. V gave up 6 bases and J gave up 3 bases, with 12 bases separating them. CDR1 is SNHLY, CDR2 FYNNEI, per germline. The CDR3 reads CASSQTVNYEQYF. Written as DNA, the CDR3 is TGTGCCAGCAGCCAAACAGTAAACTACGAGCAGTACTTC.

This clonotype was found many times. The chain couples TRBV20-1 to TRBJ2-7; the match to TRBD1 covers 7 bases. This CDR3 has 13 residues. CDR1 is DFQATT, CDR2 SNEGSKA, per germline (reference sequence). V gave up 4 bases and J gave up 4 bases; unmatched junction bases: 7. The CDR3 DNA reads as TGCAGTGCTACGACAGGGTTTACGTACGAGCAGTACTTC. It is translated as CSATTGFTYEQYF.

This clonotype was seen ten or more times. The V and J genes are TRBV24-1 and TRBJ2-3, with 9 bases that match TRBD2. This CDR3 is built from 15 residues. J gave up 2 bases and V 6 bases, and 5 bases lay outside the gene matches. CDR1 KGHDR and CDR2 SFDVKD come from the germline V gene. The CDR3 region has the DNA TGTGCCACCAGTCTGAGCGGGAGGATCACAGATACGCAGTATTTT. This translates into CATSLSGRITDTQYF.

The chain employs TRBV11-1 and TRBJ2-1; 8 bases are shared with TRBD2. The CDR3 consists of 15 residues. The germline V gene encodes CDR1 SGHAT and CDR2 FQDESV (reference sequence). V lost 5 bases to trimming and J lost 0 bases; unmatched junction nucleotides: 3. CDR3 DNA sequence: TGTGCCAGCAGCCCGGGGGGGAGCTCCTACAATGAGCAGTTCTTC. Translating gives CASSPGGSSYNEQFF.

Here the CDR3 DNA reads TGTGCCAGCAGTCCCGCTATGGGGGTCCAAGAGACCCAGTACTTC. It translates to CASSPAMGVQETQYF. The genes are TRBV12-3 or TRBV12-4 and TRBJ2-5, with D perhaps being TRBD1 or TRBD2 (5 bases each). This CDR3 region has 15 residues. Trimming removed 5 bases at V and 1 base at J, with 14 bases between.

Comments on this clonotype: One end of the junction is discordant with germline, which a read error may explain. V and J are TRBV20-1 and TRBJ2-1; the D call may be TRBD1 or TRBD2 (5 bases each). Per germline, CDR1 DFQATT and CDR2 SNEGSKA (reference sequence). This CDR3 has 13 amino acids. The CDR3 loop is CSATGAGHNEQFF. The CDR3 nucleotides read TGCAGTGCTACCGGGGCAGGGCACAATGAGCAGTTCTTT.

This clonotype was observed at least ten times. The V and J genes are TRBV20-1 and TRBJ2-7; TRBD1 matches at 8 bases. Unmatched junction bases numbered 8, after V lost 0 bases and J lost 7 bases. The V gene's germline CDR1 is DFQATT and CDR2 SNEGSKA (reference sequence). This CDR3 spans 14 amino acids. The CDR3 region has the DNA TGCAGTGCTAGAGATCCCGGACAGGGCTTGGAGCAGTACTTC. Protein sequence: CSARDPGQGLEQYF.

Note on this clonotype: Since a much larger clone is just one base distant, this may be a read error. The V gene is TRBV20-1, the J gene TRBJ1-5, with D unclear. Trimming left V 6 bases short and J 6 bases short, with 12 bases between. The CDR3 length is 12 residues. Germline CDR1 is DFQATT and CDR2 is SNEGSKA (reference sequence). CDR3 in DNA: TGCAGTGCCCTGGCCTGGAGTCAGCCCCAGCATTTT. It codes for CSALAWSQPQHF.

The chain is built from TRBV4-1 and TRBJ1-4; 10 bases align to TRBD1. Germline CDR1 reads MGHRA; CDR2 reads YSYEKL. With 4 bases clipped from V and 2 bases from J, the junction kept 7 bases outside the gene matches. The length of the CDR3 is 17 residues. In DNA form, the CDR3 reads TGCGCCAGCAGCCTCAGGACAGGGGGTTCTACTAATGAAAAACTGTTTTTT. Its translation: CASSLRTGGSTNEKLFF.

About this clonotype: A much larger clone is a single base away; this may be a read error. V is TRBV10-1 and J is TRBJ1-2; possible D gene TRBD1, 5 bases. Germline CDR1 and CDR2: WNHNN and SYGVQD (reference sequence). The CDR3 runs 13 residues. The CDR3 bases are TGCGCCAGCAGTGACAGGGCCAGCGGTGGCTGCACCTTC. Protein sequence: CASSDRASGGCTF.

This clonotype was observed many times. This chain uses TRBV20-1 with TRBJ2-7; a possible D gene is TRBD2 (6 bases). Germline CDR1 is DFQATT and CDR2 is SNEGSKA (reference sequence). Trimming removed 6 bases at V and 7 bases at J, with 28 bases between. The CDR3 has 16 residues. Here the CDR3 reads CSAPPAAEGLRGEQYF. CDR3 sequence (DNA): TGCAGTGCCCCCCCCGCCGCGGAAGGACTACGTGGGGAGCAGTACTTC.

Comment on this clonotype: A read error is possible here, since a much larger clone lies one base away. The chain links TRBV9 to TRBJ1-2; 10 bases are a match to TRBD1. Germline V gene lookup returns CDR1 SGDLS and CDR2 YYNGEE. This CDR3 is 14 amino acids long. CDR3 sequence reads: CASSHRDRGPDYTF. CDR3 nucleotides: TGCGCCAGCAGCCACCGAGACAGGGGGCCCGACTACACCTTC.

The V call is TRBV20-1, the J call TRBJ2-3, with D perhaps TRBD2 (5 bases). Germline values: CDR1 DFQATT, CDR2 SNEGSKA (reference sequence). The length of the CDR3 is 16 residues. The V gene lost 4 bases and the J gene lost 3 bases, with 20 bases spanning the gap. CDR3 loop: CSATTRRRIVTDTQYF. The CDR3 bases are TGCAGTGCTACCACCCGGAGGAGAATCGTGACAGATACGCAGTATTTT.

This clonotype came up a few times. V usage is TRBV20-1 and J usage is TRBJ1-2; D call uncertain. The CDR3 sequence is 15 residues long. Germline V CDR1 and CDR2: DFQATT, SNEGSKA (reference sequence). The germline V and J ends were trimmed by 3 bases and 6 bases, with 20 bases remaining between them. CDR3 nucleotides: TGCAGTGCTAGGGGCGAAGGAGGGAGTTATGATGGCTACACCTTC. Protein sequence: CSARGEGGSYDGYTF.

The chain joins TRBV7-9 to TRBJ2-5, with D possibly being TRBD1 (5 bases). CDR3 length: 15 residues. Germline lookup yields CDR1 SEHNR and CDR2 FQNEAQ (reference sequence). Trimming shortened V by 6 bases and J by 0 bases, and 14 bases separated the two germline ends. The CDR3 protein is CASSYQTEDQETQYF. The CDR3 nucleotides are TGTGCCAGCAGTTACCAGACAGAGGACCAAGAGACCCAGTACTTC.

CDR3: CSAQSGVVEKLFF. CDR3 in DNA: TGCAGTGCCCAGAGCGGGGTTGTCGAAAAACTGTTTTTT. The V call is TRBV20-1, the J call TRBJ1-4; no definite D call. Germline V gene data show CDR1 as DFQATT and CDR2 as SNEGSKA (reference sequence). The CDR3 consists of 13 residues. V was trimmed by 6 bases and J by 8 bases, leaving 16 bases between them.

This clonotype was counted only a few times. The chain recombines TRBV5-4 with TRBJ1-5; the match to TRBD1 covers 9 bases. V shed 4 bases and J 5 bases; nucleotides not matched to a gene: 7. The CDR3 has 15 residues. Per the germline V gene, CDR1 is SGHNT and CDR2 is YYREEE (reference sequence). CDR3 nucleotide sequence: TGTGCCAGCAGCCCGGGGACAGGGTACGATCAGCCCCAGCATTTT. Its translation: CASSPGTGYDQPQHF.

This clonotype was picked up many times. The rearrangement links TRBV9 to TRBJ2-7, with 7 bases identical to TRBD1. There are 15 residues in the CDR3. In germline, CDR1 is SGDLS, CDR2 YYNGEE. V dropped 2 bases and J dropped 0; count of bases not matched to a gene: 5. The CDR3 region has the DNA TGTGCCAGCAGCGTTACGACAGGGAGCTCCTACGAGCAGTACTTC. It specifies CASSVTTGSSYEQYF.

This clonotype was detected many times. The CDR3 DNA reads TGTGCTAGTGGTCCCAACCTCTCCGGAAAGCAGTACTTC. Translated: CASGPNLSGKQYF. The chain has TRBV12-5 and TRBJ2-7; D is undetermined. Germline V gene lookup returns CDR1 LGHNT and CDR2 FRNRAP. V was trimmed by 5 bases and J by 8 bases, leaving 16 bases between them. The CDR3 spans 13 residues.